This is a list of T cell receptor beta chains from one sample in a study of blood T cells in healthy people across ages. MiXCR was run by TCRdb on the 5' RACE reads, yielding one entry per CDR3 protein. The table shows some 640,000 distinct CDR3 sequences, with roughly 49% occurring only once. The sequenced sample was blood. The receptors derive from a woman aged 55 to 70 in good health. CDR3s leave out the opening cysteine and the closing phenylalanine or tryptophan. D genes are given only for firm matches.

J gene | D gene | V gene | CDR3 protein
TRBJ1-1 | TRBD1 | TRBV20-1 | SATPDREATEAF
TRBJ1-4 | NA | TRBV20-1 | SASWGGIGNEKLF
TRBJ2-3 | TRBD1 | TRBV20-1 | SASCVGGVGCSSTDTQY
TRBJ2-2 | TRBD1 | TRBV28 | ASSPDQGAGELF
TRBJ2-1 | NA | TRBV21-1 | ASRLAGGLRGNEQF
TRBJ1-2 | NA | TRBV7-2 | ASSSTRGYT
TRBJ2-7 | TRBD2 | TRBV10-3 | AIKRLAGYEQY
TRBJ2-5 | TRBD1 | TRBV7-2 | ASSFPGQGQETQY
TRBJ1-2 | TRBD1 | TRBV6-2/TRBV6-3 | ASRYRDSGYT
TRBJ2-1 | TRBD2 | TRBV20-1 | SARYRVAGVVEQF
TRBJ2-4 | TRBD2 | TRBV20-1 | SARERDRIAKNIQY
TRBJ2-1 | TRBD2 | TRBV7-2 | ASSLVPGLAGGYNEQF
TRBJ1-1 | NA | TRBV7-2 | ASSYWAGTNTEAF
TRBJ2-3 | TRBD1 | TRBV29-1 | SGTGGPTDTQY
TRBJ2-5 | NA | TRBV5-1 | ASSPERETQY
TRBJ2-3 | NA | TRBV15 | ATSWSGTTDTQY